This T cell receptor (beta chain) was recorded in a study of human T cells and chemical hapten exposure. Overall study context: For the roughly 26-week duration of the study, patients were given weekly doses of diphenylcyclopropenone on the scalp. Alopecia areata, totalis and universalis patients, mostly female, were included. Study-level points and caveats: Significantly more large CDR3 similarity clusters arose among expanded TCRs than among controls.

Time point indicated: pre-sensitization, week 0. As for treatment: therapeutic diphenylcyclopropenone sensitization with weekly scalp DPC. A remark on this clonotype: What it recognizes is unknown.

MiXCR, run by TCRdb on the RACE reads, gives a single entry per CDR3 protein. This sample has about 80,000 distinct CDR3 sequences; approximately 15% occur once, and the top ten carry 3.5% to 6%. Germline-derived CDR1 and CDR2 are SGHKS and YYEKEE (reference sequence). V was trimmed by 2 bases and J by 4 bases, leaving 13 bases between them. There are 15 residues in the CDR3. The sequence was collected from a woman in her forties or fifties with alopecia areata. Some clones in this sample may be carry-over from other donors' samples. The chain has TRBV5-5 and TRBJ2-1; the D is unclear. The source was whole blood, collected in connection with sensitization to the hapten diphenylcyclopropenone (DPC). The CDR3 DNA is TGTGCCAGCAGCTTTTCTGGCGGAGAATACAATGAGCAGTTCTTC. Translated: CASSFSGGEYNEQFF.